Reported below is one T cell receptor (beta chain). Its antigen remains undetermined. No base qualities exist here, and no much larger clone lies one base off it. Receptor amplification or capture employed 5' RACE. TCRdb shows the sequencer as Illumina HiSeq 2500. A second roughly 6 to 11 cycle PCR used a sample-barcoded 5' primer and a J-beta primer mix. A template-switch 5' adaptor carrying 12 random nucleotides introduced a unique molecular identifier onto each TCR beta cDNA molecule. Each sample yielded at least 2.5 million CDR3-containing paired-end reads. All of the RNA was converted into first-strand cDNA using the Mint cDNA synthesis kit, with a TRBC-specific oligonucleotide serving as the primer. All cDNA was treated with uracil-DNA glycosylase and then went through a first 18-cycle PCR with the universal primers M1SS and BC2_uni_R. As for how the authors treated the data: Normalization of each sample was performed by random selection of 1 million high-quality reads, each carrying a distinct molecular identifier. Instead of being binned into consensus sequences, reads that shared molecular identifiers were thrown out. MiTCR, with a Q25 quality threshold and the strictest error-elimination algorithm, was used for CDR3 identification, clonotype clustering and error correction. A nonparametric unseen species model with Euler transformation was used to estimate a lower bound on total TCR beta diversity. TCRdb reran the public reads through fastp at Q25 and MiXCR, keeping productive beta chains. Rows are unified per CDR3 protein, each entry keeping the most common DNA and genes. The V and J calls and clone size come from TCRdb's table, not from the authors' own analysis. Counted in this sample were some 550,000 distinct CDR3 sequences; under 55% of them appeared once. Approximately 25% of the sample is taken by the ten largest.

The germline V gene gives CDR1 as MNHEY and CDR2 as SVGEGT. V has 8 bases trimmed and J has 4 bases trimmed; junction bases matching no gene number 13. The CDR3 numbers 15 residues from cysteine through phenylalanine. Left in the record is the CDR3 DNA by itself, 45 bases read in frame from the first base. This sample was included in a study of blood T cells in healthy people across ages (dated by TCRdb to the mid-2010s). Turning to the overall study: In model experiments, template switching captured roughly one uniquely barcoded TCR beta cDNA molecule for every two T cells. Using deep sequencing normalized with unique cDNA molecular identifiers, the study measured how TCR beta repertoire diversity changes with age. The donors were split into four age groups: young (average about 16 years), middle-aged (roughly 39), aged (approximately 60) and long-lived (approximately 80). To avoid experimental bias, donors of different ages were randomly spread across the sequencing lanes. Two additional independent replicas of 1 million unique cDNA reads from the same blood draw were analyzed for two donors (one aged 18 to 29 and one aged 80 or older). Findings and caveats that apply to the study as a whole: Observed TCR beta diversity correlated strongly with the percentage of naive T cells measured by flow cytometry. Total diversity estimates from one million sequenced T cells were considered lower bounds and underestimates. As age increased, observed TCR beta diversity per million T cells dropped in a roughly linear way, and a significant reduction was already evident by age 40. Donor CMV infection status was unknown, potentially confounding age-related changes in expanded clonotypes. Bulk unsorted PBMC profiling prevented conclusive comparison of naive and antigen-experienced compartments. Compared with the aged group, more naive CD4+ T cells, fewer expanded clones and increased TCR diversity were shown by the long-lived group, suggesting age selection.

Systemically healthy Caucasian individuals from Russia, 35 to 50 in total and aged about 6 to 95 years, were included as donors. Around 10 milliliters of peripheral blood were drawn from each donor into EDTA-treated Vacutainer tubes. PBMCs were isolated by Ficoll-Paque density-gradient centrifugation, with at least 6 million obtained per sample. Total RNA, at least 6 micrograms per sample, was extracted from PBMCs with Trizol reagent. Naive CD45RAhigh/CD27high T cell percentages were measured by flow cytometry on a PBMC aliquot from every donor. The V and J segments used are TRBV6-2 or TRBV6-3 and TRBJ1-2; TRBD1 aligns with 7 central bases. The clonotype originates from a man older than 75 in good health. The specimen was blood. The nucleotides read TGTGCCAGCCACCGAACAGGGGTTCAAGGCTATGGCTACACCTTC. The encoded protein is CASHRTGVQGYGYTF.